The text below deals with one TCR beta chain. The data were taken from a study of blood T cell repertoires in COVID-19. Turning to the study itself: Samples taken during acute and convalescent COVID-19 were collected in the United States, Italy and Spain. T cells, B-cell-depleted T cells, or PBMCs provided the cDNA or gDNA that served as material.

From germline, CDR1 is KGHDR and CDR2 SFDVKD. The CDR3 loop spans 16 amino acids. J lost 6 bases, V lost 3 bases, and 7 bases had no gene match. Profiling relied on immunoSEQ multiplex PCR, and the TCRdb table lists in-frame clones only, not all of them. Here the sample spans some 26,000 clones, about 83% being singletons. Specimen: peripheral blood. The source is a human donor in a cohort sampled during active COVID-19. V gene TRBV24-1 combines with J gene TRBJ2-2, with 9 bases lining up with TRBD1. CDR3 protein: CATSDPRTGVSGELFF. CDR3 in DNA: TGTGCCACCAGTGATCCACGGACAGGGGTATCCGGGGAGCTGTTTTTT.